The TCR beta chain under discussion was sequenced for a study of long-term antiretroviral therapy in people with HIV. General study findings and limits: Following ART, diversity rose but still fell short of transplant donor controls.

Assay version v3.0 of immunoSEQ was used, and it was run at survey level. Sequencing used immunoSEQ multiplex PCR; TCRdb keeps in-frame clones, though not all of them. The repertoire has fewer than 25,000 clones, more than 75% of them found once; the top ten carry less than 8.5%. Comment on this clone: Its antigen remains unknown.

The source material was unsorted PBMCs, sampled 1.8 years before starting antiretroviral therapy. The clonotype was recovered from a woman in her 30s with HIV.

The CDR3 protein is CSADRNTEAFF. The DNA for the CDR3 is TGCAGTGCTGACAGGAACACTGAAGCTTTCTTT. V is TRBV20-1 and J is TRBJ1-1; TRBD1 might be the D (5 bases). There are 11 residues in the CDR3. V dropped 5 bases and J dropped 1 base, with 5 bases sitting between them. Germline V gives CDR1 DFQATT, CDR2 SNEGSKA (reference sequence).